These T cell receptor beta chains were read from a single sample in a study of T-cell memory formation after mild COVID-19. TCRdb reprocessed the 5' RACE reads with MiXCR, giving one entry per CDR3 protein. Here the sample spans almost 350,000 distinct CDR3 sequences, less than 25% being singletons. The sequencing input was PBMCs or a T cell subset sorted from them (not recorded which). These receptors originate from a man younger than 35 who had mild COVID-19 (a few samples of this study predate the infection). Cell type and time point are not known. The CDR3 runs from the conserved cysteine through the conserved F or W. D genes are given only for firm matches. Size is stated for part of the rows, as once, few or many counts, or as a class when the clone is expanded.

>TRBV7-9|few|TRBJ1-1|TRBD1
CASSSLDRGMNTEAFF
TGTGCCAGCAGCTCCCTGGACAGGGGGATGAACACTGAAGCTTTCTTT
>TRBV12-5|-|TRBJ1-1|-
CASGLTQGSRAFF
TGTGCTAGTGGTTTGACCCAGGGGAGTCGAGCTTTCTTT
>TRBV9|-|TRBJ2-3|-
CASSVGWTPSTTDTQYF
TGTGCCAGCAGCGTAGGCTGGACTCCCTCAACCACAGATACGCAGTATTTT
>TRBV12-3/TRBV12-4|few|TRBJ2-7|TRBD2
CASMRLAGAEQYF
TGTGCCAGCATGAGACTAGCGGGCGCCGAGCAGTACTTC
>TRBV15|few|TRBJ1-3|-
CATSRQLAGNTIYF
TGTGCCACCAGCAGACAGCTTGCTGGAAACACCATATATTTT
>TRBV25-1|few|TRBJ1-2|-
CASSEGGGPSYGYTF
TGTGCCAGCAGTGAGGGGGGCGGGCCGAGCTATGGCTACACCTTC
>TRBV10-2|few|TRBJ2-3|TRBD1
CASLTGGADTQYF
TGCGCCAGTTTGACAGGGGGCGCGGATACGCAGTATTTT
>TRBV7-8|-|TRBJ2-1|-
CASSLAGALEQFF
TGTGCCAGCAGCTTGGCGGGGGCCCTGGAGCAGTTCTTC
>TRBV3-1|-|TRBJ1-1|-
CASSQEGPGAQVF
TGTGCCAGCAGCCAAGAAGGGCCGGGGGCGCAGGTCTTT
>TRBV2|-|TRBJ1-5|-
CASKVQDQPQHF
TGTGCCAGCAAAGTTCAGGATCAGCCCCAGCATTTT
>TRBV10-3|many|TRBJ1-4|-
CAISESTRHPWIEKLFF
TGTGCCATCAGTGAGTCGACGCGGCACCCGTGGATTGAAAAACTGTTTTTT
>TRBV28|many|TRBJ2-1|TRBD1
CASSPGTGDANEQFF
TGTGCCAGCAGTCCCGGGACAGGGGACGCCAATGAGCAGTTCTTC
>TRBV7-9|-|TRBJ2-3|TRBD2
CASSLPPAGDSTDTQYF
TGTGCCAGCAGCTTACCTCCGGCGGGAGATAGCACAGATACGCAGTATTTT
>TRBV7-2|few|TRBJ2-4|TRBD1
CASSLDRGKNIQYF
TGTGCCAGCAGCCTGGACAGGGGTAAAAACATTCAGTACTTC
>TRBV6-2/TRBV6-3|few|TRBJ2-1|-
CASVPRGGEQFF
TGTGCCAGCGTCCCCAGGGGTGGTGAGCAGTTCTTC
>TRBV29-1|-|TRBJ2-5|-
CSVDGTAQETQYF
TGCAGCGTTGACGGGACCGCGCAAGAGACCCAGTACTTC
>TRBV5-1|few|TRBJ2-1|TRBD1
CASSLAGTGVDNEQFF
TGCGCCAGCAGCTTGGCCGGGACAGGGGTAGACAATGAGCAGTTCTTC
>TRBV5-1|-|TRBJ1-1|-
CASSRQVEATEAFF
TGCGCCAGCAGCCGACAGGTGGAGGCCACTGAAGCTTTCTTT
>TRBV7-2|-|TRBJ1-2|-
CASSPQAGTYGYTF
TGTGCCAGCAGCCCCCAAGCCGGCACCTATGGCTACACCTTC
>TRBV6-1|-|TRBJ1-2|-
CASIRTGYGYTF
TGTGCCAGCATCAGGACCGGCTATGGCTACACCTTC
>TRBV28|many|TRBJ2-5|-
CASSSAGEIQYF
TGTGCCAGCAGTTCCGCCGGAGAAATACAGTACTTC
>TRBV2|many|TRBJ1-1|-
CASKIDRLNTEAFF
TGTGCCAGCAAAATCGACAGATTGAACACTGAAGCTTTCTTT
>TRBV7-2|-|TRBJ2-2|TRBD1
CASSLLGTGNTGELFF
TGTGCCAGCAGCTTACTGGGGACAGGGAACACCGGGGAGCTGTTTTTT
>TRBV5-4|-|TRBJ2-2|TRBD1
CASIPGQGQAGELFF
TGTGCCAGCATCCCGGGACAGGGTCAGGCCGGGGAGCTGTTTTTT
>TRBV5-6|-|TRBJ2-3|-
CASSPMGRRTDTQYF
TGTGCCAGCAGCCCAATGGGGCGTCGCACAGATACGCAGTATTTT
>TRBV15|few|TRBJ1-1|-
CATSRDLRGAFF
TGTGCCACCAGCAGAGATCTGCGGGGGGCTTTCTTT
>TRBV6-4|-|TRBJ2-3|TRBD2
CASDEAGGTDTQYF
TGTGCCAGTGACGAAGCGGGGGGCACAGATACGCAGTATTTT
>TRBV7-2|-|TRBJ1-5|-
CASSLHRPDQPQHF
TGTGCCAGCAGCTTGCACAGGCCAGATCAGCCCCAGCATTTT
>TRBV18|-|TRBJ2-5|-
CASSPPGLGIWDETQYF
TGTGCCAGCTCACCACCGGGATTAGGGATTTGGGATGAGACCCAGTACTTC
>TRBV3-1|few|TRBJ2-1|TRBD2
CASSQLGGTSYNEQFF
TGTGCCAGCAGCCAACTGGGTGGGACTAGCTACAATGAGCAGTTCTTC
>TRBV6-6|-|TRBJ1-5|TRBD1
CASSPGTGYNQPQHF
TGTGCCAGCAGTCCCGGGACAGGGTACAATCAGCCCCAGCATTTT
>TRBV5-1|few|TRBJ1-3|-
CASSLAGARNGNTIYF
TGCGCCAGCAGCTTGGCAGGGGCGCGGAATGGAAACACCATATATTTT
>TRBV5-1|few|TRBJ1-2|-
CASSNAQNGYTF
TGCGCCAGCAGTAACGCACAGAACGGCTACACCTTC
>TRBV3-1|-|TRBJ2-4|-
CASSPGLLSWNIQYF
TGTGCCAGCAGCCCGGGACTCCTGTCGTGGAACATTCAGTACTTC
>TRBV5-4|few|TRBJ2-3|TRBD1
CASSLGTATDTQYF
TGTGCCAGCAGCCTCGGGACAGCCACAGATACGCAGTATTTT
>TRBV29-1|once|TRBJ1-1|TRBD1
CSVGYTGGVPAGTEAFF
TGCAGCGTGGGCTACACAGGGGGCGTACCGGCGGGGACTGAAGCTTTCTTT
>TRBV29-1|-|TRBJ1-1|-
CSVDNGGEAFF
TGCAGCGTTGATAACGGTGGTGAAGCTTTCTTT
>TRBV7-2|-|TRBJ2-2|TRBD2
CASSLDWTSVNTGELFF
TGTGCCAGCAGCTTAGACTGGACTAGCGTGAACACCGGGGAGCTGTTTTTT
>TRBV7-2|few|TRBJ1-1|-
CASSPRGTGMNTEAFF
TGTGCCAGCAGCCCTCGGGGTACCGGGATGAACACTGAAGCTTTCTTT
>TRBV5-1|-|TRBJ2-3|-
CASEAWPTDTQYF
TGCGCCAGCGAGGCCTGGCCCACAGATACGCAGTATTTT
>TRBV9|-|TRBJ2-1|-
CASSVDGRKYNEQFF
TGTGCCAGCAGCGTAGACGGCAGGAAGTACAATGAGCAGTTCTTC
>TRBV7-9|many|TRBJ2-7|-
CASSSTGRPYEQYF
TGTGCCAGCAGCTCCACAGGGCGCCCCTACGAGCAGTACTTC
>TRBV7-2|few|TRBJ2-3|-
CASSLDSHTDTQYF
TGTGCCAGCAGCTTGGACTCTCACACAGATACGCAGTATTTT
>TRBV4-3|few|TRBJ2-7|TRBD2
CASSYGLGRVYEQYF
TGCGCCAGCAGTTACGGACTGGGGAGGGTCTACGAGCAGTACTTC
>TRBV18|-|TRBJ1-6|-
CASSSRGYNLHF
TGTGCCAGCTCAAGTAGGGGTTACAACCTCCACTTT
>TRBV2|few|TRBJ1-1|TRBD1
CASRGQYTEAFF
TGTGCCAGCAGGGGACAGTACACTGAAGCTTTCTTT
>TRBV24-1|-|TRBJ1-2|-
CATRTTGGYTF
TGTGCCACCAGAACAACGGGTGGCTACACCTTC
>TRBV9|few|TRBJ1-5|-
CASSATYYSNQPQHF
TGTGCCAGCAGCGCGACCTATTATAGCAATCAGCCCCAGCATTTT
>TRBV12-3/TRBV12-4|few|TRBJ1-3|-
CASSFLSGNTIYF
TGTGCCAGCAGTTTTCTCTCTGGAAACACCATATATTTT
>TRBV20-1|-|TRBJ1-2|TRBD1
CSASGVEQGALGYTF
TGCAGTGCTAGTGGGGTCGAACAGGGGGCGCTTGGCTACACCTTC
>TRBV4-2|few|TRBJ2-3|TRBD2
CASSHTSGGRGTQYF
TGTGCCAGCAGCCATACTAGCGGGGGGAGGGGTACGCAGTATTTT
>TRBV7-9|few|TRBJ2-5|TRBD2
CASSLLLAGIQYF
TGTGCCAGCAGCCTCCTCTTAGCGGGGATACAGTACTTC
>TRBV18|few|TRBJ1-2|TRBD1
CASSPPTGRGSDSGYTF
TGTGCCAGCTCACCACCGACAGGGCGAGGGTCGGACTCTGGCTACACCTTC